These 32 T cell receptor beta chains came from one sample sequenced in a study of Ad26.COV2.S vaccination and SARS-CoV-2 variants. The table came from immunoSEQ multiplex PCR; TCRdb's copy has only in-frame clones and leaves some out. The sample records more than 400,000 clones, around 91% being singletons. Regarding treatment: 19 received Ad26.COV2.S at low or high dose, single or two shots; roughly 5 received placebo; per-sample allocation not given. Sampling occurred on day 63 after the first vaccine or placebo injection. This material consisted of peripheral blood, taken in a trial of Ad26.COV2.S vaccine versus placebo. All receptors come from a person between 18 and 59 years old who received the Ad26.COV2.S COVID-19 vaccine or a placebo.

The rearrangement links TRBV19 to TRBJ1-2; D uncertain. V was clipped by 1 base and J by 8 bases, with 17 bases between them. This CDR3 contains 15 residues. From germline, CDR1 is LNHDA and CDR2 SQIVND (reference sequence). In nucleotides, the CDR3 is TGTGCCAGTAGTATAGTGCACGAAGATCAACAGGGCTACACCTTC. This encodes CASSIVHEDQQGYTF.

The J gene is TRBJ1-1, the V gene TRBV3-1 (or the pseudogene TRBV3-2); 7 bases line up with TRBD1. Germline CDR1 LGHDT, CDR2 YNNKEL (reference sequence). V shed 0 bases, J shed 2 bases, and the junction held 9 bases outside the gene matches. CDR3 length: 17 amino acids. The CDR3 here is CASSQDFTGALNTEAFF. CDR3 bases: TGTGCCAGCAGCCAAGATTTTACAGGGGCCCTCAACACTGAAGCTTTCTTT.

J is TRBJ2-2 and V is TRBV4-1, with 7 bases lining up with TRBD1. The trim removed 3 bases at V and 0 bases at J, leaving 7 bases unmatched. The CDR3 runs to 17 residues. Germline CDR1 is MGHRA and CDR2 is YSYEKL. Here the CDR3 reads CASSHPGQRANTGELFF. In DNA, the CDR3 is TGCGCCAGCAGCCATCCGGGACAGAGAGCGAACACCGGGGAGCTGTTTTTT.

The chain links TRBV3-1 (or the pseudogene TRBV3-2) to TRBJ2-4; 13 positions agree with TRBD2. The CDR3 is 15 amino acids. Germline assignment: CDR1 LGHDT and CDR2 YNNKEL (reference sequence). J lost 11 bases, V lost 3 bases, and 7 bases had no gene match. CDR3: CASSQMIGLAGVQYF. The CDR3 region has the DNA TGTGCCAGCAGCCAGATGATAGGACTAGCGGGAGTTCAGTACTTC.

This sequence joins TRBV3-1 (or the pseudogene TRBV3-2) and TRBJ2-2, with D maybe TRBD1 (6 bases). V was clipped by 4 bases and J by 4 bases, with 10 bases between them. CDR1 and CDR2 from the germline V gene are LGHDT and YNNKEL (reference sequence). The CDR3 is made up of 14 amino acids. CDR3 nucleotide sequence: TGTGCCAGCAGCCCAGGGGTAGGCACCGGGGAGCTGTTTTTT. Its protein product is CASSPGVGTGELFF.

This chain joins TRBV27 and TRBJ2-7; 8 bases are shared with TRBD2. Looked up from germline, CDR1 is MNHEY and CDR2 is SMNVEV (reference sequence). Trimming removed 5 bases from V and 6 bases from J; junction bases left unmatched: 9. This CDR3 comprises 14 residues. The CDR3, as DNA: TGTGCCAGCAGTGGAAAAAGCGGGAGAAGCGAGCAGTACTTC. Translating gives CASSGKSGRSEQYF.

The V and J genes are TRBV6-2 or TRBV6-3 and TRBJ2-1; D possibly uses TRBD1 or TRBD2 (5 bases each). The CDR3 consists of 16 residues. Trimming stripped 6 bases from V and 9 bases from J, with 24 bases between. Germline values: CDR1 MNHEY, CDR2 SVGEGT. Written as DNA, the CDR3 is TGTGCCAGCAGCCCCACAGGCCTACGGGATCCGAGTGAGCAGTTCTTC. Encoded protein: CASSPTGLRDPSEQFF.

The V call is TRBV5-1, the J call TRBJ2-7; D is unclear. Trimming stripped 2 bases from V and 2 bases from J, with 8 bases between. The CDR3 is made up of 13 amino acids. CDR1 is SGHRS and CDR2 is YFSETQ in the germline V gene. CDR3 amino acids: CASSLRKPYEQYF. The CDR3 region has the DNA TGCGCCAGCAGCTTAAGGAAGCCCTACGAGCAGTACTTC.

The CDR3 reads CASSLRGLAGGDTQYF. CDR3 coding DNA: TGTGCCAGCAGCCTTCGAGGACTAGCGGGAGGCGATACGCAGTATTTT. This sequence joins TRBV11-2 and TRBJ2-3, with 14 positions matching TRBD2. The CDR3 sequence is 16 residues long. V lost 5 bases to trimming and J lost 6 bases; unmatched junction nucleotides: 7. Germline loops: CDR1 SGHAT, CDR2 FQNNGV. The whole variable domain, remainder taken from reference TRBV11-2 and TRBJ2-3, is EAGVAQSPRYKIIEKRQSVAFWCNPISGHATLYWYQQILGQGPKLLIQFQNNGVVDDSQLPKDRFSAERLKGVDSTLKIQPAKLEDSAVYLCASSLRGLAGGDTQYFGPGTRLTVL.

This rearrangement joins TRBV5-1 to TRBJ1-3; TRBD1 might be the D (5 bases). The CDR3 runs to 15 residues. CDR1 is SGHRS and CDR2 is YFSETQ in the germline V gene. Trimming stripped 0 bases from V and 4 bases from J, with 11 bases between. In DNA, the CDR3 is TGCGCCAGCAGCTTGGCGCCAGGGTCCGGAAACACCATATATTTT. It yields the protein CASSLAPGSGNTIYF.

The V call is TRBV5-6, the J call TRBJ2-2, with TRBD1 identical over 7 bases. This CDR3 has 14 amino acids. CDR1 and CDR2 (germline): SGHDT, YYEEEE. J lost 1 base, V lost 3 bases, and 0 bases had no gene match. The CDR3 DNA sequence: TGTGCCAGCAGCTGGACAGGGAACACCGGGGAGCTGTTTTTT. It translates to CASSWTGNTGELFF. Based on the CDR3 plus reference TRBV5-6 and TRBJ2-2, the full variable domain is DAGVTQSPTHLIKTRGQQVTLRCSPKSGHDTVSWYQQALGQGPQFIFQYYEEEERQRGNFPDRFSGHQFPNYSSELNVNALLLGDSALYLCASSWTGNTGELFFGEGSRLTVL.

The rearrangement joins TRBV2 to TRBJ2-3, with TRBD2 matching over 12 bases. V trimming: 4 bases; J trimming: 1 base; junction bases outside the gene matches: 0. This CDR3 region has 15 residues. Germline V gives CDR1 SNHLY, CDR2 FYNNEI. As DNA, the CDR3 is TGTGCCAGCAGTGGACTAGCGGGAGGCACAGATACGCAGTATTTT. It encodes CASSGLAGGTDTQYF.

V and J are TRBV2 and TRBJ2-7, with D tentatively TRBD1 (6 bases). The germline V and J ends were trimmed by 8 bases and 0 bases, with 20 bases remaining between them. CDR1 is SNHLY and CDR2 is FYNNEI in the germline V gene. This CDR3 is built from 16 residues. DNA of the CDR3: TGTGCCAGCGGCTCCAGGGGCCAGCTGTCCTCCTACGAGCAGTACTTC. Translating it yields CASGSRGQLSSYEQYF.

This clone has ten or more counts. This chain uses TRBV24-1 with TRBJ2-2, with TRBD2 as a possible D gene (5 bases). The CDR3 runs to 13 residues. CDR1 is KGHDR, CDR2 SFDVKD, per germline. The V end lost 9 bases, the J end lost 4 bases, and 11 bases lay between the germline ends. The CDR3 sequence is CATQKEVTGELFF. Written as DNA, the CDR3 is TGTGCCACCCAAAAGGAGGTCACCGGGGAGCTGTTTTTT.

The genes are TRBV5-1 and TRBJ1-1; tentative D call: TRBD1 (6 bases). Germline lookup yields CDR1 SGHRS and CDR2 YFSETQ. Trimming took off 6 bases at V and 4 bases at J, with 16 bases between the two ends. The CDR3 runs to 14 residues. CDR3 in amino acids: CASTVGGRVTEAFF. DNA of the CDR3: TGCGCCAGCACGGTCGGGGGGCGCGTCACTGAAGCTTTCTTT. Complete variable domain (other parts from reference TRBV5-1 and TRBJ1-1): KAGVTQTPRYLIKTRGQQVTLSCSPISGHRSVSWYQQTPGQGLQFLFEYFSETQRNKGNFPGRFSGRQFSNSRSEMNVSTLELGDSALYLCASTVGGRVTEAFFGQGTRLTVV.

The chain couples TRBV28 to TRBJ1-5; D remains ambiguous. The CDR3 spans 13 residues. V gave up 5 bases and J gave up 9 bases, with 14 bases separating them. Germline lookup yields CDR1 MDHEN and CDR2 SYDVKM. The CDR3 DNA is TGTGCCAGCAGTCCCGAGGGCCCCCGGCCCCAGCATTTT. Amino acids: CASSPEGPRPQHF.

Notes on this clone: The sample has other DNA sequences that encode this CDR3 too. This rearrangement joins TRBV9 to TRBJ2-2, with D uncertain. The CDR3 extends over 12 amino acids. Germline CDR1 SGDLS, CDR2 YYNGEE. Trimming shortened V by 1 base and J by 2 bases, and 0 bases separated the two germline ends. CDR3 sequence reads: CASSVNTGELFF. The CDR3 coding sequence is TGTGCCAGCAGCGTAAACACCGGGGAGCTGTTTTTT.

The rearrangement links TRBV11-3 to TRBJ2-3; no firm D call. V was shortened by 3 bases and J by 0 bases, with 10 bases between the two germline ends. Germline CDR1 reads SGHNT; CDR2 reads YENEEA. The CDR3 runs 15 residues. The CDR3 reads CASSLGTKSTDTQYF. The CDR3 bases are TGTGCCAGCAGCTTGGGCACAAAAAGCACAGATACGCAGTATTTT.

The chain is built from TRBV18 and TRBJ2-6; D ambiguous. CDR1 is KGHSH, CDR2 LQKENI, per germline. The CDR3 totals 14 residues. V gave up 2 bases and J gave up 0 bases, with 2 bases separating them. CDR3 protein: CASSPISGANVLTF. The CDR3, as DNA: TGTGCCAGCTCACCAATCTCTGGGGCCAACGTCCTGACTTTC. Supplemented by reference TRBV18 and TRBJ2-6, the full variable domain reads NAGVMQNPRHLVRRRGQEARLRCSPMKGHSHVYWYRQLPEEGLKFMVYLQKENIIDESGMPKERFSAEFPKEGPSILRIQQVVRGDSAAYFCASSPISGANVLTFGAGSRLTVL.

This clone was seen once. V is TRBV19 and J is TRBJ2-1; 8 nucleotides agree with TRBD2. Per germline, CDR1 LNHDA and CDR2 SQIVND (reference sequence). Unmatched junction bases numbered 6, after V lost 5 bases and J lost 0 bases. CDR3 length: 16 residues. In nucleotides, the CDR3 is TGTGCCAGTAGTCTCCCACTAGCGGTCTCCTACAATGAGCAGTTCTTC. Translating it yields CASSLPLAVSYNEQFF.

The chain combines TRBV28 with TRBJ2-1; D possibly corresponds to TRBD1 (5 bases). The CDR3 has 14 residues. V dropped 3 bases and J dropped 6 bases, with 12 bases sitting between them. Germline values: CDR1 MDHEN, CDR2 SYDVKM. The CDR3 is CASSFVGLGNEQFF. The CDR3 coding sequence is TGTGCCAGCAGTTTTGTGGGGCTTGGCAATGAGCAGTTCTTC.

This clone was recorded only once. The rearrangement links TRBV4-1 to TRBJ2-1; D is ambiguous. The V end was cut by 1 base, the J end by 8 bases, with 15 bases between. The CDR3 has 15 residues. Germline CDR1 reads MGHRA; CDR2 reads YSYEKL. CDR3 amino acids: CASSQVWPTRHEQFF. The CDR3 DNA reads TGCGCCAGCAGCCAAGTATGGCCCACCAGGCATGAGCAGTTCTTC.

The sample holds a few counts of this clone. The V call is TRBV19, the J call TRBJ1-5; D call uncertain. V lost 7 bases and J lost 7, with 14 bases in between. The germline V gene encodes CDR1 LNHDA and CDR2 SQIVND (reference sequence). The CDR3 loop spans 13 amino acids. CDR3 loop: CASKERGGQPQHF. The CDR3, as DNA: TGTGCCAGTAAAGAGCGGGGAGGCCAGCCCCAGCATTTT.

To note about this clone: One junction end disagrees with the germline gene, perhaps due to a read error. CDR3 in amino acids: CTSSQEEGTSGWDYEQYF. The CDR3 DNA reads as TGCACCAGCAGCCAAGAAGAGGGGACTAGCGGGTGGGACTACGAGCAGTACTTC. This chain uses TRBV4-3 with TRBJ2-7; 12 nucleotides line up with TRBD2. Looked up from germline, CDR1 is LGHNA and CDR2 is YSLEER. The CDR3 is 18 residues long.

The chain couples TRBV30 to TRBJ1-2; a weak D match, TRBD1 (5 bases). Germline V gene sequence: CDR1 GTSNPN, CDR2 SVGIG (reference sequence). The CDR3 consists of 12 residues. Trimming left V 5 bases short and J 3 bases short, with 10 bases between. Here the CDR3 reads CAWWSGYYGYTF. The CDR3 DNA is TGTGCCTGGTGGTCAGGGTACTATGGCTACACCTTC. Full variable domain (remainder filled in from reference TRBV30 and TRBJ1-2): SQTIHQWPATLVQPVGSPLSLECTVEGTSNPNLYWYRQAAGRGLQLLFYSVGIGQISSEVPQNLSASRPQDRQFILSSKKLLLSDSGFYLCAWWSGYYGYTFGSGTRLTVV.

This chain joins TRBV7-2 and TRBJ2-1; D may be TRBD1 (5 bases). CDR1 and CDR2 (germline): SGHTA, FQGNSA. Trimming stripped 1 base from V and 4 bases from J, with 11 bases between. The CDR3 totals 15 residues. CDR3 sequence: CASSLDGAGYNEQFF. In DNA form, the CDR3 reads TGTGCCAGCAGCTTAGATGGGGCTGGTTACAATGAGCAGTTCTTC.

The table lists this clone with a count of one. CDR3 in DNA: TGTGCCACCGGCGGGCGGGAACGGTCAGATACGCAGTATTTT. Its protein is CATGGRERSDTQYF. This chain joins TRBV15 and TRBJ2-3; TRBD2 is a possible D gene (6 bases). Germline values: CDR1 LNHNV, CDR2 YYDKDF (reference sequence). The CDR3 consists of 14 residues. Trimming took 8 bases from V and 4 from J, leaving 16 bases between them.

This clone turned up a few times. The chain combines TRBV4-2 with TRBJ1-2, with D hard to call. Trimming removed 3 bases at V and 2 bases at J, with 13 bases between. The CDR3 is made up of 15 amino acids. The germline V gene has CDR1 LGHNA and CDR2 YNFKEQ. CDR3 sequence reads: CASSQNMEGNYGYTF. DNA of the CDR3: TGTGCCAGCAGCCAGAATATGGAGGGAAACTATGGCTACACCTTC.

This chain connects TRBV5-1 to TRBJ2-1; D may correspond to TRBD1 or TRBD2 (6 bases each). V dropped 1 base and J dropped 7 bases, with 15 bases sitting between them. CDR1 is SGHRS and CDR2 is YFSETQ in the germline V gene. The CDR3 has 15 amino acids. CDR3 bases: TGCGCCAGCAGCTTGTGGGCGGGAACAGGGAATGAGCAGTTCTTC. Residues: CASSLWAGTGNEQFF.

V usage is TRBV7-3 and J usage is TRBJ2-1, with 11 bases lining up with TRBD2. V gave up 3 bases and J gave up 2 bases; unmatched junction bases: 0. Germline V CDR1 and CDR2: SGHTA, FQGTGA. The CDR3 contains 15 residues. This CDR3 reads CASSFSGRAYNEQFF. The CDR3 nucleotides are TGTGCCAGCAGCTTTAGCGGGAGGGCCTACAATGAGCAGTTCTTC.

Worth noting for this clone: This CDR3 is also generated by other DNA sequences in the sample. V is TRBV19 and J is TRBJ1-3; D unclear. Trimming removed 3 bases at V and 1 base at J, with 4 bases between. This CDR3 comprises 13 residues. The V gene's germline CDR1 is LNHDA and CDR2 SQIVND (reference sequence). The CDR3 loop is CASSIGSGNTIYF. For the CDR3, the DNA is TGTGCCAGTAGTATTGGATCTGGAAACACCATATATTTT.

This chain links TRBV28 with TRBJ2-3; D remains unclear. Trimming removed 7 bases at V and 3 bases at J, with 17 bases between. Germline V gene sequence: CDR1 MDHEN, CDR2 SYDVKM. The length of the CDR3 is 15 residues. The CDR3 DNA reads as TGTGCCAGCACCTCCTTGGACCCACGGACAGATACGCAGTATTTT. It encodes CASTSLDPRTDTQYF.